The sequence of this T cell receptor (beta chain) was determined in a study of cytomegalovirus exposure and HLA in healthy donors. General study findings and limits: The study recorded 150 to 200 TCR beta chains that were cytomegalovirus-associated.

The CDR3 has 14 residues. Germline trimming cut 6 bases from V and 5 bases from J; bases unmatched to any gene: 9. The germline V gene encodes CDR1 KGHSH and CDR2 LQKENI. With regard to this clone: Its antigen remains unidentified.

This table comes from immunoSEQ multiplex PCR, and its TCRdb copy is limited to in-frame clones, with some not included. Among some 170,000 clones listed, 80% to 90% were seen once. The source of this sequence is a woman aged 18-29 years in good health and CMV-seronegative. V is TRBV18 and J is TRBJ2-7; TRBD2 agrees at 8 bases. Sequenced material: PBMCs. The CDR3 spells CASSLPGGADEQYF. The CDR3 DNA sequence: TGTGCCAGCTCTCTCCCGGGAGGGGCGGACGAGCAGTACTTC.